This T cell receptor beta chain was captured by sequencing in a study of regulatory dendritic cells for organ transplantation (dated by TCRdb to about 2017). Concerning the study at large: The TCRbeta repertoires of sorted naive and memory CD4+ and CD8+ T cells were sequenced before and after allostimulation with regulatory or mature dendritic cells. Beyond this particular receptor, the publication reports: In both subjects, allostimulation led to expansion of memory CD8+ clones, although regulatory dendritic cells appeared to cause more limited expansion than mature dendritic cells did. Sequencing was done in only a couple of subjects, and the authors reported considerable heterogeneity between individuals in the alloreactive memory CD8+ T cell pool. Among the resting subsets, memory CD8+ T cells contained the most alloreactive TCR clonotypes. Naive CD4+ and CD8+ T cells showed highly diverse repertoires, whereas memory cells were less diverse and memory CD8+ cells were the most oligoclonal.

The TCRbeta CDR3 regions were amplified in a multiplexed two-step PCR with Vbeta-specific forward primers and Jbeta-specific reverse primers. Through the immunoSEQ service, the TCRbeta libraries were run on an Illumina instrument for sequencing. Processing in the source paper ran as follows. IMGT annotation was used to assign V, D and J genes, and synthetic CDR3 analogues were used to correct the counts for multiplex PCR bias. In the immunoSEQ Analyzer, repertoire clonality was calculated as one minus normalized Shannon entropy. Fisher's exact test with Benjamini-Hochberg false discovery rate control was used to define clonal expansion, with two-tailed P<0.01. This is the immuneACCESS table as TCRdb keeps it, with only in-frame sequences that have V and J called. A part of the clones is gone; compared with another copy, unresolved V genes explain less than half, and the rest is unexplained. That table supplies the V and J calls and clone size; D and trimming were determined from the DNA. Recorded for this sample are fewer than 25,000 clones; about 70% of them occurred a single time. Less than 0.95% of the sample is taken by the ten largest.

About this clone: The antigen it recognizes is unknown. The record has no base qualities; no much larger clone is one base away.

FACS was used to sort CD4+ or CD8+ cells into naive T cells (CD45RA+) and memory T cells (CD45RO+). Two healthy control subjects provided the T cells used for TCR sequencing. Unstimulated sorted T cell subsets were used as baseline controls for the mixed lymphocyte reactions. The Qiagen DNeasy Blood & Tissue Kit was used for extraction of genomic DNA. The receptor comes from a human donor in good health. The specimen was memory CD4+ T cells from blood. The sample's cell subset or site label is to be understood as: CD45RO+ memory T cells.

The CDR3 region: CSVSQGTNEKLFF. The nucleotides are TGCAGCGTTTCACAGGGAACTAATGAAAAACTGTTTTTT. The sequence is built from TRBV29-1 and TRBJ1-4, with a weak D call of TRBD1 (6 bases match). V is pared back by 5 bases and J by 1 base, with 8 bases lying between the germline termini. Inclusive of the bounding cysteine and phenylalanine, the CDR3 is 13 residues long. Only CDR3 DNA remains: 39 bases, in frame from the first base. CDR1 and CDR2, looked up from the germline V gene, are SQVTM and ANQGSEA.